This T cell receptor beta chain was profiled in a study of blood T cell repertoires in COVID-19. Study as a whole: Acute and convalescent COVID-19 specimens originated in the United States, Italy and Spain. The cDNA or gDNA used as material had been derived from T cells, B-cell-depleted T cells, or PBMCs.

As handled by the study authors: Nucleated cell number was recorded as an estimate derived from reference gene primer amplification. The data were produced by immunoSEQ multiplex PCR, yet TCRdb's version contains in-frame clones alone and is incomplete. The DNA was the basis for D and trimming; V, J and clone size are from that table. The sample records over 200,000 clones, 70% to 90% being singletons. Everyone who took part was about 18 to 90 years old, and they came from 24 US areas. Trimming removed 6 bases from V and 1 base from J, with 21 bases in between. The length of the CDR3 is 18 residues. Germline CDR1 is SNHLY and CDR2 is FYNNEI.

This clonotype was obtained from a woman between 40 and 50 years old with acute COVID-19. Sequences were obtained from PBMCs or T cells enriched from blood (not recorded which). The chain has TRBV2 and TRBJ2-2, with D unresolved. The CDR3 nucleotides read TGTGCCAGCAGGCCCTATTTCCTAGGTACTATGAACACCGGGGAGCTGTTTTTT. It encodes CASRPYFLGTMNTGELFF.